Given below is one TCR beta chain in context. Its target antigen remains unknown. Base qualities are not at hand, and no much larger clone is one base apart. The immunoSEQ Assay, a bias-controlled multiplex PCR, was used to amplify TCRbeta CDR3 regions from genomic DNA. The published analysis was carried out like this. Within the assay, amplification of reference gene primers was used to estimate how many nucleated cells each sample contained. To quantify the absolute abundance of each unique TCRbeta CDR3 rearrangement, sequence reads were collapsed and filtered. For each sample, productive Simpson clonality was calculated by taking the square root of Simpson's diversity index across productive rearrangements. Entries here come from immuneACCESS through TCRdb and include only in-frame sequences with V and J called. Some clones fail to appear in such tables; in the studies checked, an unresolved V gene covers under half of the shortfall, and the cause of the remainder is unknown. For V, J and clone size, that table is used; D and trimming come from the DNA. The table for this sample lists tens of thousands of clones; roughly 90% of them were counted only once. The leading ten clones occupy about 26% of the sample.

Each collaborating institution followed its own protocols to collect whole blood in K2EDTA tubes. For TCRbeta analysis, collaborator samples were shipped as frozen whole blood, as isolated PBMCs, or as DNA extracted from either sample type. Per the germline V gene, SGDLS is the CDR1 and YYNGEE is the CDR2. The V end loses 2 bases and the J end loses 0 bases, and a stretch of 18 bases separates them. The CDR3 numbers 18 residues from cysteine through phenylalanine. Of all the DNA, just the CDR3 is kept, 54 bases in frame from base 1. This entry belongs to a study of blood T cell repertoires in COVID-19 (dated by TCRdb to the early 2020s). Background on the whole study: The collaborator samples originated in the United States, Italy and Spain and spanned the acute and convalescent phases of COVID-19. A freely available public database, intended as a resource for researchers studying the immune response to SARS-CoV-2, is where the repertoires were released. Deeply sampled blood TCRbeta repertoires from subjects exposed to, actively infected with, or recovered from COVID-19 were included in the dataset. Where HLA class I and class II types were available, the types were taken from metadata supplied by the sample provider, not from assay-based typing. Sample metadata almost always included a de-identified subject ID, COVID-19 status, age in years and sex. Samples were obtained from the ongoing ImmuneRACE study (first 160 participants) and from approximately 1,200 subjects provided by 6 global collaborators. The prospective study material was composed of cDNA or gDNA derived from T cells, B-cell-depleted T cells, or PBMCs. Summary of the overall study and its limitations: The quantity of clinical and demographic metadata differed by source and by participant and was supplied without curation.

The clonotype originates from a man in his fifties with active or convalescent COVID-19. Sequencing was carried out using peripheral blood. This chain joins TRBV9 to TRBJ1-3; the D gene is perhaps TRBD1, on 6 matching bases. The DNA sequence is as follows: TGTGCCAGCAGCGTCGGACCGGGACACGGGGACTCTGGAAACACCATATATTTT. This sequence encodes CASSVGPGHGDSGNTIYF.